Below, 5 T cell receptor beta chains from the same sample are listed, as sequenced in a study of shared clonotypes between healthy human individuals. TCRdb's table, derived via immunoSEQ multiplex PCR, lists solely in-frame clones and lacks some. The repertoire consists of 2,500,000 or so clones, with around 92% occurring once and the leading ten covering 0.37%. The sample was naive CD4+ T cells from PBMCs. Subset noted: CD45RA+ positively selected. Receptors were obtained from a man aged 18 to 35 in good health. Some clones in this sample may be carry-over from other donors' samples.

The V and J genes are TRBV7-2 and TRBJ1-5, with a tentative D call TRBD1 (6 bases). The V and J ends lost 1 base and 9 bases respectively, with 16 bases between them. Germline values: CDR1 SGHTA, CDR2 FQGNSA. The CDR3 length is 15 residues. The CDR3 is CASSLGSGGVWPQHF. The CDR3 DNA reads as TGTGCCAGCAGCTTAGGGTCTGGGGGCGTCTGGCCCCAGCATTTT.

CDR3 coding DNA: TGCGCCAGCAGCGCCGGGACGGTAGCAACTAATGAAAAACTGTTTTTT. Its protein product is CASSAGTVATNEKLFF. The J gene is TRBJ1-4, the V gene TRBV5-1; D might be TRBD1 (5 bases). Trimming removed 4 bases at V and 0 bases at J, with 13 bases between. In germline, CDR1 is SGHRS, CDR2 YFSETQ. The CDR3 has 16 residues. The full variable domain, rest sourced from reference TRBV5-1 and TRBJ1-4, is KAGVTQTPRYLIKTRGQQVTLSCSPISGHRSVSWYQQTPGQGLQFLFEYFSETQRNKGNFPGRFSGRQFSNSRSEMNVSTLELGDSALYLCASSAGTVATNEKLFFGSGTQLSVL.

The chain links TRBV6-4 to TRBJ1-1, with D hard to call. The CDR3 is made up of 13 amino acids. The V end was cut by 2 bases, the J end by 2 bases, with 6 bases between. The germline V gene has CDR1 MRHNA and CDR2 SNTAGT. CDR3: CASSDNGNTEAFF. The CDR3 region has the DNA TGTGCCAGCAGTGACAACGGAAACACTGAAGCTTTCTTT.

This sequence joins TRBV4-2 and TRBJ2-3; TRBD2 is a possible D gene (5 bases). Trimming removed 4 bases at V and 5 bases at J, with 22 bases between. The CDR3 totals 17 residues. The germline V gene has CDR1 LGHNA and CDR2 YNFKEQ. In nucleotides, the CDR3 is TGTGCCAGCAGCCCAGGCGCTGGTGGGAGCCGCAGAGATACGCAGTATTTT. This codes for CASSPGAGGSRRDTQYF.

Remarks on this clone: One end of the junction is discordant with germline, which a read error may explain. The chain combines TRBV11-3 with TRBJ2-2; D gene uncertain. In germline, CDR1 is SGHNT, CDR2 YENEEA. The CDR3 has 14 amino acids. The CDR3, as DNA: TGTGCCAGCAGTTTAGCACTCGGGACCGGGGAGCTGTTTTTT. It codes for CASSLALGTGELFF.